These 30 T cell receptor beta chains were all obtained from the same sample, sequenced in a study of sequential checkpoint blockade in melanoma. Treatment here: randomized to nivolumab then ipilimumab (arm A) or the reverse (arm B). Sequenced by immunoSEQ multiplex PCR; TCRdb stores in-frame clones only, minus some. This table has thousands of clones, 70% to 85% appearing once. The material sequenced was CD8+ T cells sorted from blood (inferred from file names), taken from a patient given nivolumab and ipilimumab in sequence. These receptors all come from a human donor with melanoma.

CDR3 loop: CASSEAFASLYEQYF. The CDR3 DNA reads TGTGCCAGCAGTGAAGCGTTCGCCTCACTCTACGAGCAGTACTTC. The chain employs TRBV6-1 and TRBJ2-7; the D is unclear. The CDR3 length is 15 residues. The V and J ends lost 0 bases and 3 bases respectively, with 12 bases between them. Germline CDR1 MNHNS, CDR2 SASEGT.

This clone has more than one count but fewer than ten. The chain employs TRBV2 and TRBJ2-1; TRBD1 matches 9 bases. Germline-derived CDR1 and CDR2 are SNHLY and FYNNEI. The CDR3 loop spans 14 amino acids. V lost 7 bases and J lost 8; bases outside the gene matches: 9. DNA for the CDR3: TGTGCCAGCACCCCGGGACAGGGTACCTATGAGCAGTTCTTC. It specifies CASTPGQGTYEQFF.

This clone appeared a single time. The chain couples TRBV2 to TRBJ2-4, with 7 bases that match TRBD1. V lost 3 bases to trimming and J lost 6 bases; unmatched junction nucleotides: 11. Germline V gives CDR1 SNHLY, CDR2 FYNNEI. The CDR3 covers 16 residues. The CDR3 nucleotides are TGTGCCAGCAGTGACTTCGGAAAGGGGGCCTTAAACATTCAGTACTTC. Translated, it gives CASSDFGKGALNIQYF.

This clone has a handful of counts. In DNA, the CDR3 is TGTGCCAGCAGCTTAGAATCAGGGCTCGGTGAGCAGTTCTTC. Its protein is CASSLESGLGEQFF. The rearrangement joins TRBV7-9 to TRBJ2-1; perhaps TRBD1 as D (5 bases). The CDR3 has 14 amino acids. The V gene lost 1 base and the J gene lost 9 bases, with 13 bases spanning the gap. The V gene's germline CDR1 is SEHNR and CDR2 FQNEAQ (reference sequence).

For this clone: Distinct nucleotide sequences in the sample also encode this CDR3. This chain connects TRBV9 to TRBJ2-1, with TRBD1 matching 7 bases. J gave up 1 base and V 2 bases, and 0 bases lay outside the gene matches. Germline loops: CDR1 SGDLS, CDR2 YYNGEE. This CDR3 region has 14 residues. The CDR3: CASSVTGSYNEQFF. In DNA form, the CDR3 reads TGTGCCAGCAGCGTGACAGGGTCCTACAATGAGCAGTTCTTC.

The chain has TRBV19 and TRBJ2-7, with 7 bases fitting TRBD1. CDR3 length: 14 amino acids. Germline V lookup: CDR1 LNHDA, CDR2 SQIVND (reference sequence). Trimming at V came to 5 bases and at J to 3 bases, leaving 7 bases not matched to a gene. The CDR3 here is CASSVGSGGYEQYF. The CDR3, as DNA: TGTGCCAGTAGTGTCGGTTCAGGGGGCTACGAGCAGTACTTC.

The V call is TRBV9, the J call TRBJ2-5; weak D call: TRBD2 (6 bases). Gene TRBJ2-7 matches the end of the DNA better, so the J call may be wrong. Germline assignment: CDR1 SGDLS and CDR2 YYNGEE. The CDR3 is 14 residues long. For the CDR3, the DNA is TGTGCCAGCAGCGTAGGGGGGGTCCCCTACGAGCAGTACTTC. The encoded protein is CASSVGGVPYEQYF.

The chain recombines TRBV2 with TRBJ2-1, with 15 bases identical to TRBD2. The CDR3 totals 16 residues. CDR1 and CDR2 (germline): SNHLY, FYNNEI. Trimming removed 3 bases from V and 9 bases from J; junction bases left unmatched: 6. The CDR3 nucleotides are TGTGCCAGCAGTGATGGGACTAGCGGGAGGTTTGGTGAGCAGTTCTTC. It is translated as CASSDGTSGRFGEQFF.

The chain employs TRBV28 and TRBJ1-2; 7 bases fit TRBD1. Per germline, CDR1 MDHEN and CDR2 SYDVKM. Trimming took 5 bases from V and 4 from J; bases not matched to a gene: 13. This CDR3 region has 16 residues. The CDR3 coding sequence is TGTGCCAGCAGTCGGAATTATTGGGACAGCCCCTATGGCTACACCTTC. Translated, it gives CASSRNYWDSPYGYTF.

CDR3 bases: TGCGCCAGCAGCTCCGATAAGGCCGGGGGGCGGACTGAAGCTTTCTTT. This translates into CASSSDKAGGRTEAFF. The chain joins TRBV5-1 to TRBJ1-1; perhaps TRBD1 as D (6 bases). Germline values: CDR1 SGHRS, CDR2 YFSETQ. The CDR3 is 16 residues long. V was pared by 3 bases and J by 5 bases, with 20 bases between.

The chain links TRBV9 to TRBJ2-1; 8 positions agree with TRBD2. Germline CDR1 is SGDLS and CDR2 is YYNGEE. This CDR3 is 14 amino acids long. Losses at the gene ends were 3 bases for V and 8 bases for J; bases not matched to a gene: 7. CDR3: CASSAAREGDEQFF. CDR3 DNA sequence: TGTGCCAGCAGCGCTGCCCGGGAGGGGGATGAGCAGTTCTTC. Full variable domain (rest looked up from reference TRBV9 and TRBJ2-1): DSGVTQTPKHLITATGQRVTLRCSPRSGDLSVYWYQQSLDQGLQFLIQYYNGEERAKGNILERFSAQQFPDLHSELNLSSLELGDSALYFCASSAAREGDEQFFGPGTRLTVL.

This clone turned up a few times. The chain is built from TRBV4-2 and TRBJ2-2; 9 bases match TRBD1. The germline V gene has CDR1 LGHNA and CDR2 YNFKEQ. Trimming at V came to 4 bases and at J to 4 bases, leaving 10 bases not matched to a gene. This CDR3 contains 17 residues. CDR3 sequence (DNA): TGTGCCAGCAGCCCTTACACAGGGGGCGAAGGCACCGGGGAGCTGTTTTTT. It encodes CASSPYTGGEGTGELFF.

The CDR3 spells CASSSGILNEQYF. Written as DNA, the CDR3 is TGTGCCAGCAGTAGCGGGATATTGAACGAGCAGTACTTC. This chain connects TRBV9 to TRBJ2-7, with 8 bases that match TRBD2. Germline V gene lookup returns CDR1 SGDLS and CDR2 YYNGEE. There are 13 residues in the CDR3. V lost 5 bases, J lost 5 bases, and 6 bases stayed unmatched.

The CDR3 loop reads CATSTDRGQGNQPQHF. CDR3 sequence (DNA): TGTGCCACCAGCACCGACAGGGGGCAAGGCAATCAGCCCCAGCATTTT. J is TRBJ1-5 and V is TRBV15; 10 nucleotides line up with TRBD1. Germline assignment: CDR1 LNHNV and CDR2 YYDKDF (reference sequence). The CDR3 is 16 amino acids. The ends lost 4 bases at V and 2 bases at J; junction bases unmatched: 5.

The chain uses TRBV28 and TRBJ1-6, with TRBD1 as a possible D gene (6 bases). Trimming shortened V by 5 bases and J by 5 bases, and 16 bases separated the two germline ends. The length of the CDR3 is 16 residues. In germline, CDR1 is MDHEN, CDR2 SYDVKM. This chain's CDR3 is CASSPLRTADNSPLHF. CDR3 nucleotide sequence: TGTGCCAGCAGTCCTCTGCGGACAGCTGATAATTCACCCCTCCACTTT.

This chain links TRBV13 with TRBJ2-4, with 9 positions matching TRBD1. J was trimmed by 8 bases and V by 6 bases; bases with no gene match: 20. Germline CDR1 and CDR2: PRHDT and FYEKMQ (reference sequence). The length of the CDR3 is 18 residues. Here the CDR3 DNA reads TGTGCCAGCAGGGCTCCCCCGGGACAGGGAGAGGGCTCGGACATTCAGTACTTC. Residues: CASRAPPGQGEGSDIQYF.

V gene TRBV7-9 combines with J gene TRBJ2-5, with no clear D. The germline V gene has CDR1 SEHNR and CDR2 FQNEAQ (reference sequence). Between the trimmed V and J ends, which lost 1 base and 4 bases, there was a span of 4 bases. CDR3 length: 12 residues. CDR3 amino acids: CASSLVVETQYF. CDR3 DNA: TGTGCCAGCAGCTTAGTCGTAGAGACCCAGTACTTC.

The chain employs TRBV6-5 and TRBJ1-5; TRBD1 is a possible D gene (6 bases). Germline-derived CDR1 and CDR2 are MNHEY and SVGAGI. The CDR3 has 15 amino acids. The germline V and J ends were trimmed by 0 bases and 7 bases, with 13 bases remaining between them. In DNA form, the CDR3 reads TGTGCCAGCAGTTACTCGTGGGGGGGCGGACAGCCCCAGCATTTT. It yields the protein CASSYSWGGGQPQHF.

This chain links TRBV14 with TRBJ2-5; D is perhaps TRBD1 (5 bases). Germline V lookup: CDR1 SGHDN, CDR2 FVKESK. Trimming took off 6 bases at V and 6 bases at J, with 11 bases between the two ends. The CDR3 loop spans 12 amino acids. For the CDR3, the DNA is TGTGCCAGCAGTGGGGCATGGAAGACCCAGTACTTC. This translates into CASSGAWKTQYF.

This clone was seen once. The gene calls are TRBV9 and TRBJ2-2, with D unresolved. The CDR3 sequence is 16 residues long. CDR1 and CDR2 from the germline V gene are SGDLS and YYNGEE. The germline V and J ends were trimmed by 0 bases and 0 bases, with 9 bases remaining between them. The CDR3 region is CASSVGDLANTGELFF. The CDR3 DNA reads TGTGCCAGCAGCGTAGGAGATCTGGCGAACACCGGGGAGCTGTTTTTT.

This clone was counted a few times. The chain has TRBV2 and TRBJ2-7; TRBD2 agrees at 8 bases. The CDR3 consists of 13 residues. Germline CDR1 and CDR2: SNHLY and FYNNEI. CDR3 DNA sequence: TGTGCTTGGCGGGAGGCCCGGGGATACGAGCAGTACTTC. Amino acids: CAWREARGYEQYF.

The J gene is TRBJ2-1, the V gene TRBV4-1, with 7 bases that match TRBD2. J gave up 8 bases and V 4 bases, and 14 bases lay outside the gene matches. CDR3 length equals 16 residues. The germline gives CDR1 MGHRA, CDR2 YSYEKL. The DNA for the CDR3 is TGCGCCAGCAGCCTAACTCAAAGGGAGGGCCTTGATGAGCAGTTCTTC. Residues: CASSLTQREGLDEQFF.

The chain has TRBV6-5 and TRBJ2-1; weak D call: TRBD1 (6 bases). The CDR3 consists of 13 residues. V was trimmed by 4 bases and J by 8 bases, leaving 12 bases between them. CDR1 MNHEY and CDR2 SVGAGI come from the germline V gene. The CDR3 coding sequence is TGTGCCAGCAGTTTAAACAGGGTCGATGAGCAGTTCTTC. Its translation: CASSLNRVDEQFF.

The V call is TRBV9, the J call TRBJ1-2; TRBD1 aligns across 9 bases. The CDR3 covers 15 residues. Germline lookup yields CDR1 SGDLS and CDR2 YYNGEE. The V segment lost 3 bases and the J segment 4 bases; nucleotides outside the gene matches: 7. The CDR3 nucleotides read TGTGCCAGCAGCGATAGGGGACAGGGTGGCTATGGCTACACCTTC. Amino acid sequence: CASSDRGQGGYGYTF.

The chain combines TRBV11-2 with TRBJ2-7; weak D call: TRBD1 (6 bases). The ends were cut back, 2 bases at V and 2 bases at J, with 13 bases in the middle. This CDR3 region has 15 residues. Germline CDR1 is SGHAT and CDR2 is FQNNGV. Here the CDR3 reads CASSLNLAGAYEQYF. In DNA, the CDR3 is TGTGCCAGCAGCTTAAACTTGGCAGGGGCCTACGAGCAGTACTTC.

This clone was found once. This chain connects TRBV4-1 to TRBJ2-3; 7 bases are a match to TRBD1. CDR3 length equals 15 residues. The V gene's germline CDR1 is MGHRA and CDR2 YSYEKL. J was trimmed by 3 bases and V by 2 bases; bases with no gene match: 5. In DNA form, the CDR3 reads TGCGCCAGCAGCCAAACGACAGGGAAGACAGATACGCAGTATTTT. It is translated as CASSQTTGKTDTQYF.

This rearrangement joins TRBV15 to TRBJ1-1, with D unresolved. With 6 bases removed from V and 0 bases from J, the gap between germline ends came to 11 bases. The CDR3 is made up of 14 amino acids. CDR1 is LNHNV and CDR2 is YYDKDF in the germline V gene (reference sequence). Written as DNA, the CDR3 is TGTGCCACCAGACTCACAGTCATGAACACTGAAGCTTTCTTT. This codes for CATRLTVMNTEAFF.

V and J are TRBV18 and TRBJ2-7, with 10 bases that match TRBD1. Trimming cost V 6 bases and J 3 bases; bases outside gene matches: 8. The CDR3 length is 15 residues. CDR1 and CDR2 (germline): KGHSH, LQKENI. For the CDR3, the DNA is TGTGCCAGCTCCCCGCCTGGGACAGGGGACTACGAGCAGTACTTC. Translating it yields CASSPPGTGDYEQYF. The whole variable domain, filled in from reference TRBV18 and TRBJ2-7, reads NAGVMQNPRHLVRRRGQEARLRCSPMKGHSHVYWYRQLPEEGLKFMVYLQKENIIDESGMPKERFSAEFPKEGPSILRIQQVVRGDSAAYFCASSPPGTGDYEQYFGPGTRLTVT.

This clone showed up just once. The chain joins TRBV27 to TRBJ2-7, with D possibly matching TRBD2 (6 bases). Trimming took 5 bases from V and 7 from J, leaving 15 bases between them. The length of the CDR3 is 13 residues. CDR1 and CDR2 from the germline V gene are MNHEY and SMNVEV (reference sequence). CDR3 protein: CASSPGLAWEQYF. In nucleotides, the CDR3 is TGTGCCAGCAGTCCGGGACTTGCTTGGGAGCAGTACTTC.

This CDR3 reads CASSPKDSTEAFF. The CDR3 DNA follows: TGTGCCAGCAGCCCGAAAGACAGCACTGAAGCTTTCTTT. The V call is TRBV7-3, the J call TRBJ1-1; possible D gene TRBD1, 5 bases. The CDR3 covers 13 residues. CDR1 and CDR2 from the germline V gene are SGHTA and FQGTGA. V lost 5 bases and J 4 bases, leaving 11 bases between the germline ends.